This T cell receptor (beta chain) was captured in a study of Graves' ophthalmopathy and Graves' hyperthyroidism (dated by TCRdb to 2016 to 2019). In terms of the full investigation: Stable hyperthyroidism was defined as no progression to ophthalmopathy within 18 months of follow-up. The study used TCR beta repertoire signatures to distinguish Graves' ophthalmopathy from Graves' hyperthyroidism and to predict progression to ophthalmopathy. In total, around 130 blood samples were TCR-sequenced: 43 ophthalmopathy, under 80 hyperthyroidism and about 17 hyperthyroidism-to-ophthalmopathy patients. To explore V-J signatures that separate ophthalmopathy from hyperthyroidism, a discovery set of about a hundred patients was enrolled, consisting of 43 with ophthalmopathy and 57 with stable hyperthyroidism. An independent validation cohort comprised roughly 20 hyperthyroidism patients and over 15 patients who later progressed from hyperthyroidism to ophthalmopathy. In roughly 6 hyperthyroidism patients, the T-cell repertoires found in thyroid tissue were compared with those found in blood. Following sample collection, hyperthyroidism patients were given methimazole at a starting dose of 30 mg daily, and ophthalmopathy patients were given high-dose intravenous methylprednisolone. General findings and caveats noted by the study authors: No statistical method was used to set the sample size in advance, and the investigators knew which group each participant was assigned to. In validation, the model predicted ophthalmopathy progression with 55% to 71% sensitivity and 72.22% specificity; 12 predicted patients were CT-confirmed with GO in a median of approximately six months. The 13-signature model separated ophthalmopathy from stable hyperthyroidism with 85% to 90% sensitivity and 81.08% specificity in cross-validation, and 80%/75% in the test set. Most expanded thyroid clonotypes with frequency above 0.001 were also detected in blood, suggesting blood repertoires may reflect the thyroid immune response.

Comments on this clonotype: Its binding antigen is unknown. One base away there is no much larger clone; base qualities are not given.

Germline trimming: 5 bases from V, 6 bases from J; junction bases outside gene matches: 16. From the cysteine through the phenylalanine, the CDR3 covers 18 amino acids. The read is trimmed to its CDR3 DNA, 54 bases read in frame from base 1. The germline V gene provides CDR1 ENHRY and CDR2 SYGVKD. For repertoire sequencing, the TCR beta CDR3 regions were amplified from RNA transcripts. HTBI primers and the Qiagen OneStep RT-PCR kit were used in a first-round RT-PCR, which was followed by a second-round multiplex PCR, size selection and purification. Libraries were sequenced on an Illumina HiSeq2000 using paired-end 100 bp reads. The study's own analysis went as follows. Reads were processed with SOAPnuke, discarding reads with adapters, uncalled bases, mean Phred below 15, or no exact constant-primer or identifier match. High-quality paired reads were merged with COPE v1.2.5. Each unique nucleotide sequence was treated as a clonotype, and MiTCR v1.1 was used to align the clonotypes to the IMGT TRB V, D and J references. The analysis was limited to V-J combinations with a frequency above 0.0001, which together covered approximately 99% of repertoires. A TCR clonal expansion and chaos score per V-J combination was defined as the ratio of F50 clonal expansion to chaos observed in the TCRdist matrix. Features were reduced by Welch's t-statistics and random forest to around 13 V-J combinations, which fed a naive Bayes classifier. The Morisita-Horn index was used to measure how similar the thyroid and blood repertoires were. The public reads were reanalyzed by TCRdb: fastp trimming at Q25, MiXCR alignment, in-frame beta chains only. Each record represents a unique CDR3 protein, reported with the most common genes and DNA among its rows. The V and J calls were determined by TCRdb, not by the authors. For this sample the table gives a few hundred thousand distinct CDR3 sequences, of which 35% to 45% were detected only once. Over 3.5% of the sample is taken by the ten largest.

Hyperthyroidism patients were newly diagnosed, with disease duration under 2 months, and aged 18 to 65 years. Anyone with other autoimmune diseases, uncontrolled infections, pregnancy or lactation was excluded from the study. Clinical symptoms, serum thyroxine, TRAb, thyroid ultrasound and orbital computed tomography were used for diagnosis. Total RNA was extracted with Trizol reagent and quality-checked on an Agilent 2100 Bioanalyzer. Sequenced sample: peripheral blood or thyroid tissue (not recorded which). The chain couples TRBV10-3 to TRBJ1-5, with TRBD1 matching 10 junction bases. This sequence was found in an adult man with Graves' hyperthyroidism. DNA sequence: TGTGCCATCAGTCTTAGATCGGGGACAGGGGTGAGGAGTCAGCCCCAGCATTTT. Translated, this gives CAISLRSGTGVRSQPQHF.